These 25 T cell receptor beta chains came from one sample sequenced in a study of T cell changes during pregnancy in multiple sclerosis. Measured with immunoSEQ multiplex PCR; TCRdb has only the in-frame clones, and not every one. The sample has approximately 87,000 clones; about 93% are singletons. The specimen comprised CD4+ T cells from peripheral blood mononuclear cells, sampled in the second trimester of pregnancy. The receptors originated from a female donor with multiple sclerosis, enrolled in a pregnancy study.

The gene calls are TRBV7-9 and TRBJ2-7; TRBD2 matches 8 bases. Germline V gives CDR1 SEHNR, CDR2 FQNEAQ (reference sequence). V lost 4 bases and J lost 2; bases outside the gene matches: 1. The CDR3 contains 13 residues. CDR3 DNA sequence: TGTGCCAGCAGCTATAGCGGGGCCTACGAGCAGTACTTC. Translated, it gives CASSYSGAYEQYF.

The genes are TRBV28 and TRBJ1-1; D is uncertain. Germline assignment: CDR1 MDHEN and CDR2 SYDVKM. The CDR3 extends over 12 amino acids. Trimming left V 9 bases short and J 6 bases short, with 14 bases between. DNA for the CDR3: TGTGCCAGTTCCCCTCCCGTGTCTGAAGCTTTCTTT. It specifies CASSPPVSEAFF.

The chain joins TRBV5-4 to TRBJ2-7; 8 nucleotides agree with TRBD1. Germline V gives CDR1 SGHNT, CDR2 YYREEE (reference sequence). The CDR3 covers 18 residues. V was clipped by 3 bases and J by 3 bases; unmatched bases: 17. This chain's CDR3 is CASSSRGRLDRASYEQYF. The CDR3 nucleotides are TGTGCCAGCAGCTCGCGTGGGCGGTTGGACAGGGCCAGCTACGAGCAGTACTTC.

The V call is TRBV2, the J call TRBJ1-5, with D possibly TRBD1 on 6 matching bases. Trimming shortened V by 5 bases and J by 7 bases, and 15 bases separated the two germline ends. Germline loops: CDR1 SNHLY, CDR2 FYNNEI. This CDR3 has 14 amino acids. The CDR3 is CASSLNRVRQPQHF. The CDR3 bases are TGTGCCAGCAGTCTCAACAGGGTGCGGCAGCCCCAGCATTTT.

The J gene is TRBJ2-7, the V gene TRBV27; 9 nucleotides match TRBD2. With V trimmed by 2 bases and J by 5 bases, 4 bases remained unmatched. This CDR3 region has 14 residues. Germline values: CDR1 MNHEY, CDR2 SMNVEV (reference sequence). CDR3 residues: CASSLELAGNEQYF. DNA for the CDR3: TGTGCCAGCAGTTTAGAACTAGCGGGCAACGAGCAGTACTTC.

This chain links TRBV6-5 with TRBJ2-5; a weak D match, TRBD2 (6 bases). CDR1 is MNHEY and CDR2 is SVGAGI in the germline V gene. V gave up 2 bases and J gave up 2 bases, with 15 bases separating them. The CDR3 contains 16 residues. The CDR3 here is CASSYQSGGVQETQYF. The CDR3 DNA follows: TGTGCCAGCAGTTACCAGTCTGGCGGGGTACAAGAGACCCAGTACTTC.

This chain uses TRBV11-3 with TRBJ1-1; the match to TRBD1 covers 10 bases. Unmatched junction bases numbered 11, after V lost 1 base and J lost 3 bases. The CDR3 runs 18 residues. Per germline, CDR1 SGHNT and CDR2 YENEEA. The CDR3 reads CASSLVGIMGTGDTEAFF. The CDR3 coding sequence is TGTGCCAGCAGCTTAGTGGGGATTATGGGGACAGGGGACACTGAAGCTTTCTTT.

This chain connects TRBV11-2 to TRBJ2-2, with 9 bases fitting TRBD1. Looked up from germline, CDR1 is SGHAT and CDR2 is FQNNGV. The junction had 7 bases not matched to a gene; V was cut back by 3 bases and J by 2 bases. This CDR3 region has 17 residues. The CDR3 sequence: CASSFLVGQGNTGELFF. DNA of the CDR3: TGTGCCAGCAGCTTCCTTGTGGGACAGGGAAACACCGGGGAGCTGTTTTTT.

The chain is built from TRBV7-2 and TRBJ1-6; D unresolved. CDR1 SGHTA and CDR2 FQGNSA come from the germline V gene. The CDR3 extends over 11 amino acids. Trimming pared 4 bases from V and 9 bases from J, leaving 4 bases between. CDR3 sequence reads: CASSSGSPLHF. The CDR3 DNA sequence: TGTGCCAGCAGCTCGGGTTCACCCCTCCACTTT. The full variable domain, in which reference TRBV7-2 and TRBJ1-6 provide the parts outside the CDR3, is GAGVSQSPSNKVTEKGKDVELRCDPISGHTALYWYRQSLGQGLEFLIYFQGNSAPDKSGLPSDRFSAERTGGSVSTLTIQRTQQEDSAVYLCASSSGSPLHFGNGTRLTVT.

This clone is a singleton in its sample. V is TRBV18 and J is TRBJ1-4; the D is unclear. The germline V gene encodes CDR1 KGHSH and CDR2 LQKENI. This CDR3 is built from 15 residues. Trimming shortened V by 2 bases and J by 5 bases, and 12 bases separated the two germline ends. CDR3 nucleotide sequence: TGTGCCAGCTCACCAAAGCTGAACAGCAATGAAAAACTGTTTTTT. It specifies CASSPKLNSNEKLFF.

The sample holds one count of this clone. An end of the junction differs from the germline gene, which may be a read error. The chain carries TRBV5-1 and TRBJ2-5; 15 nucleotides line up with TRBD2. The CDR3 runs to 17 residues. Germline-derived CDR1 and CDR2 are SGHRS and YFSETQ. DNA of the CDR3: TGCGCCAGCAGTTTGGGACTAGCGGGGGGCACGCTCGGGACCCAGTACTTC. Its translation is CASSLGLAGGTLGTQYF.

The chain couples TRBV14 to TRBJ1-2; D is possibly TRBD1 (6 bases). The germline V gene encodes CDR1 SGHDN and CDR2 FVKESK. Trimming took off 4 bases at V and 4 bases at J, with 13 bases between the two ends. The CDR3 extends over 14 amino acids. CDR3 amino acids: CASSLGGGRYGYTF. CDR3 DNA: TGTGCCAGCAGCCTCGGGGGGGGCCGCTATGGCTACACCTTC.

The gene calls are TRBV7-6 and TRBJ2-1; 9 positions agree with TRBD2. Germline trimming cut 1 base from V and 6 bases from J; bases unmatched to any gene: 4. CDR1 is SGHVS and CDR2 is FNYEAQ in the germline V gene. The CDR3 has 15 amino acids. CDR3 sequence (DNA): TGTGCCAGCAGCTTAGATGTACTAGCGGGCAATGAGCAGTTCTTC. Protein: CASSLDVLAGNEQFF.

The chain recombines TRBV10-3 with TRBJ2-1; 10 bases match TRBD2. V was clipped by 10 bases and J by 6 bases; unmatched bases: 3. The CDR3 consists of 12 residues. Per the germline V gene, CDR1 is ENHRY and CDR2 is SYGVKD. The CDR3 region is CATTSGANEQFF. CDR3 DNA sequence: TGTGCCACCACTAGCGGGGCCAATGAGCAGTTCTTC.

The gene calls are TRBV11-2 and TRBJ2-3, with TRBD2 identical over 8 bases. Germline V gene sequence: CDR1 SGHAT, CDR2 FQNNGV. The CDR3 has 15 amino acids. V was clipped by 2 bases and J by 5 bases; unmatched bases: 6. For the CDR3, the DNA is TGTGCCAGCAGCTTACGTTTCCGGGAGGGAGATACGCAGTATTTT. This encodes CASSLRFREGDTQYF.

The CDR3 DNA reads TGTGCCAGCAGTTTAGGGGGGTTTGGGCAGTTCTTC. This gives the protein CASSLGGFGQFF. V is TRBV28 and J is TRBJ2-1; TRBD2 is a possible D gene (6 bases). Germline loops: CDR1 MDHEN, CDR2 SYDVKM. The germline V and J ends were trimmed by 2 bases and 12 bases, with 11 bases remaining between them. This CDR3 has 12 amino acids.

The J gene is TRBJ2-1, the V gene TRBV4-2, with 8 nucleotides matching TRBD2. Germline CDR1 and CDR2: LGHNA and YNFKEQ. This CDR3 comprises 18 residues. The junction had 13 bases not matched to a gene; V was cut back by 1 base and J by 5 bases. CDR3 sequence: CASSQVSFRAGEDNEQFF. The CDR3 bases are TGTGCCAGCAGCCAAGTAAGTTTTAGAGCGGGAGAGGACAATGAGCAGTTCTTC.

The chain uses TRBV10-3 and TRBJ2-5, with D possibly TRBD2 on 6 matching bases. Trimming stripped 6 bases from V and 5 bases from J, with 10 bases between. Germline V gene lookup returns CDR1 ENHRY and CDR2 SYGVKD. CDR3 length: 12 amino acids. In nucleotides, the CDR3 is TGTGCCATCAGGGGCCTAGCGGAGACCCAGTACTTC. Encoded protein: CAIRGLAETQYF.

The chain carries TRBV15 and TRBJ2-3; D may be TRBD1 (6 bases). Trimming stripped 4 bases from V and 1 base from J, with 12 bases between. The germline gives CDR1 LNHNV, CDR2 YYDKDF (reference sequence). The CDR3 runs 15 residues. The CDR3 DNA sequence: TGTGCCACCAGCAACCGGGACACAGGCACAGATACGCAGTATTTT. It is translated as CATSNRDTGTDTQYF.

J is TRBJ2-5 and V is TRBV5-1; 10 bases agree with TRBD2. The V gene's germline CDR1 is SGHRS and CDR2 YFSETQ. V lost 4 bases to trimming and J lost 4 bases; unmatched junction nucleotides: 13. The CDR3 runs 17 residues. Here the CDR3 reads CASSPNGPSGGGETQYF. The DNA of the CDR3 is TGCGCCAGCAGCCCCAATGGGCCTAGCGGGGGTGGAGAGACCCAGTACTTC. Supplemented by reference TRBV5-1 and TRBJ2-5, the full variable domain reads KAGVTQTPRYLIKTRGQQVTLSCSPISGHRSVSWYQQTPGQGLQFLFEYFSETQRNKGNFPGRFSGRQFSNSRSEMNVSTLELGDSALYLCASSPNGPSGGGETQYFGPGTRLLVL.

The CDR3 DNA is TGTGCCAGCTCACCATCCAGCGGTAGCACAGATACGCAGTATTTT. Translation: CASSPSSGSTDTQYF. V and J are TRBV18 and TRBJ2-3; a possible D gene is TRBD2 (5 bases). The CDR3 sequence is 15 residues long. Germline lookup yields CDR1 KGHSH and CDR2 LQKENI. V lost 2 bases to trimming and J lost 0 bases, with 9 bases between them. Complete variable domain (other parts from reference TRBV18 and TRBJ2-3): NAGVMQNPRHLVRRRGQEARLRCSPMKGHSHVYWYRQLPEEGLKFMVYLQKENIIDESGMPKERFSAEFPKEGPSILRIQQVVRGDSAAYFCASSPSSGSTDTQYFGPGTRLTVL.

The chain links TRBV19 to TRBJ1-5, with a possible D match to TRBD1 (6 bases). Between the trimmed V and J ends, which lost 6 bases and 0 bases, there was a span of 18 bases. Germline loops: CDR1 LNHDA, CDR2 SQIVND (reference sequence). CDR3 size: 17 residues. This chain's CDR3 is CASSFQGPIYSNQPQHF. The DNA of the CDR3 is TGTGCCAGTAGCTTCCAGGGGCCAATCTATAGCAATCAGCCCCAGCATTTT.

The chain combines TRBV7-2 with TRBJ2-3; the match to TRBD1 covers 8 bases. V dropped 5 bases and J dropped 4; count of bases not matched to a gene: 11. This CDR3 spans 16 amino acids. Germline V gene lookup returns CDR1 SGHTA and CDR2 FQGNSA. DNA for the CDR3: TGTGCCAGCAGCATAAGGACAGGGCGGAGTGCAGATACGCAGTATTTT. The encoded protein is CASSIRTGRSADTQYF.

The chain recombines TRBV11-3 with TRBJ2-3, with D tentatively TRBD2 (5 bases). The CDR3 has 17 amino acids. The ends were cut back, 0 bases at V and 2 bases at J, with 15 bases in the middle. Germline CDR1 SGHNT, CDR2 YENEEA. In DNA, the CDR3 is TGTGCCAGCAGCTTAGATCTGAGGGAAGGAACCACAGATACGCAGTATTTT. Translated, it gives CASSLDLREGTTDTQYF.

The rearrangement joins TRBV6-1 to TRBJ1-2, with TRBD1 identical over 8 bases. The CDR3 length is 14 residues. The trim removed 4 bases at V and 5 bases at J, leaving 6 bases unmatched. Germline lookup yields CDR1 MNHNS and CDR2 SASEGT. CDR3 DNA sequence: TGTGCCAGCAGTGCCCGTAGGACAGGGTATGGCTACACCTTC. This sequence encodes CASSARRTGYGYTF.